A single sample is the source of the 3 T cell receptor beta chains below, sequenced in a study of CD8+ T cells in alopecia areata. RNA was isolated and reverse transcribed to cDNA, the sequencing template. The data were produced by immunoSEQ multiplex PCR, yet TCRdb's version contains in-frame clones alone and is incomplete. The sample has about 150,000 clones; about two thirds are singletons. Indicated treatment: oral pan-JAK inhibitor, 5-10 mg twice daily. The sequencing used CD4+ T cells sorted from blood, collected at week 4, from a patient treated with tofacitinib. The receptor source for this set is a human donor with alopecia areata.

V usage is TRBV30 and J usage is TRBJ2-7; D remains ambiguous. CDR1 and CDR2 from the germline V gene are GTSNPN and SVGIG (reference sequence). The CDR3 covers 12 residues. V lost 4 bases and J 3 bases, leaving 10 bases between the germline ends. CDR3 in DNA: TGTGCCTGGACCAAGAGTTACTACGAGCAGTACTTC. Translating gives CAWTKSYYEQYF.

The chain couples TRBV7-2 to TRBJ2-7, with 10 positions matching TRBD2. V shed 2 bases and J 6 bases; nucleotides not matched to a gene: 4. This CDR3 is built from 14 residues. Germline V gene sequence: CDR1 SGHTA, CDR2 FQGNSA. The CDR3 nucleotides are TGTGCCAGCAGCTTACTGGGGACTAGCGTCGAGCAGTACTTC. As protein: CASSLLGTSVEQYF.

This clone was seen a few times. This CDR3 reads CASSLAVETQYF. In DNA, the CDR3 is TGTGCCAGCAGCTTAGCCGTAGAGACCCAGTACTTC. The rearrangement joins TRBV7-9 to TRBJ2-5; unclear D gene. This CDR3 contains 12 residues. From germline, CDR1 is SEHNR and CDR2 FQNEAQ (reference sequence). The ends were cut back, 0 bases at V and 4 bases at J, with 3 bases in the middle.